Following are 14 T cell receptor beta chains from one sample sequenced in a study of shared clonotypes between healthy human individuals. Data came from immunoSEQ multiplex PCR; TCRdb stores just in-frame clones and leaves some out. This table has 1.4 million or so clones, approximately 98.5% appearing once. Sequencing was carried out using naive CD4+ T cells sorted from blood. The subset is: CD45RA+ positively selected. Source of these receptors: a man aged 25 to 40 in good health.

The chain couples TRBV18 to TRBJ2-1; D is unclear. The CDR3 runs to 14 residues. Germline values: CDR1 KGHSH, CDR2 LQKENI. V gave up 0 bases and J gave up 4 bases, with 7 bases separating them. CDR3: CASSPPAAYNEQFF. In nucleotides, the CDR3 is TGTGCCAGCTCACCACCGGCTGCTTACAATGAGCAGTTCTTC.

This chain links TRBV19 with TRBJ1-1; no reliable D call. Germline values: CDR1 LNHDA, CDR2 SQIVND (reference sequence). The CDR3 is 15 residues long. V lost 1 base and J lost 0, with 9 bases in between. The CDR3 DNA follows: TGTGCCAGTAGTATAGGTCGAGGCATGAACACTGAAGCTTTCTTT. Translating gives CASSIGRGMNTEAFF. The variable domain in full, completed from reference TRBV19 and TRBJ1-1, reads DGGITQSPKYLFRKEGQNVTLSCEQNLNHDAMYWYRQDPGQGLRLIYYSQIVNDFQKGDIAEGYSVSREKKESFPLTVTSAQKNPTAFYLCASSIGRGMNTEAFFGQGTRLTVV.

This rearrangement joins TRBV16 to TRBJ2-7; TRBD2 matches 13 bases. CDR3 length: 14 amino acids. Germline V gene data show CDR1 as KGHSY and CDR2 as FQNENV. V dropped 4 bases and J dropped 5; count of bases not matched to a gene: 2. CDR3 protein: CASSRTSGSHEQYF. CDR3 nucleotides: TGTGCCAGCAGCCGGACTAGCGGGAGCCACGAGCAGTACTTC.

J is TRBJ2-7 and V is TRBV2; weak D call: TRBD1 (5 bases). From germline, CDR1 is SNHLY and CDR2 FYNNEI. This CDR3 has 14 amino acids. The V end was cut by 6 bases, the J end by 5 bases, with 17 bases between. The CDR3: CASSLDTRINEQYF. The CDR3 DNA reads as TGTGCCAGCAGCTTGGACACCCGTATCAACGAGCAGTACTTC.

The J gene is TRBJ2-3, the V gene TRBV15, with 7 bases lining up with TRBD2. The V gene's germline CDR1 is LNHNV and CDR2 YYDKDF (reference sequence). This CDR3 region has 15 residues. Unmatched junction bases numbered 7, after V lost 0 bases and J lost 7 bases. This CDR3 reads CATSRDPSGGNTQYF. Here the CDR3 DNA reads TGTGCCACCAGCAGAGATCCTTCGGGAGGCAATACGCAGTATTTT.

CDR3 bases: TGTGCCAGCAGTCGACAGGGGGCGAACACTGAAGCTTTCTTT. Amino acids: CASSRQGANTEAFF. The chain recombines TRBV2 with TRBJ1-1; 10 bases are shared with TRBD1. With 5 bases clipped from V and 1 base from J, the junction kept 1 base outside the gene matches. The CDR3 covers 14 residues. Germline loops: CDR1 SNHLY, CDR2 FYNNEI.

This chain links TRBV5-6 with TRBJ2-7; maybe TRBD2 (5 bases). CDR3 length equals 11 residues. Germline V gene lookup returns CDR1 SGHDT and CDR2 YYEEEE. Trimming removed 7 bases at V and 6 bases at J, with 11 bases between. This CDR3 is CASGRESEQYF. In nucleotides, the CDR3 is TGTGCCAGCGGACGGGAATCCGAGCAGTACTTC.

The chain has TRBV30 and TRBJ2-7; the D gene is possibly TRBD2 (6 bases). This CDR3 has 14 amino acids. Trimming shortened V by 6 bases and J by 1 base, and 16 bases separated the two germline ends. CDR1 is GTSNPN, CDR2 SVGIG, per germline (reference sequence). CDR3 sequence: CACTKLASSYEQYF. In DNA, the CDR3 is TGTGCCTGTACCAAACTAGCATCGTCCTACGAGCAGTACTTC.

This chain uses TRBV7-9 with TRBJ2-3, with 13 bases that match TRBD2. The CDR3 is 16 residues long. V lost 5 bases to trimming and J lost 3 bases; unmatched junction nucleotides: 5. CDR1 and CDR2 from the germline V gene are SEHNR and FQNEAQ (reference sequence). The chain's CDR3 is CASSGLAGAPTDTQYF. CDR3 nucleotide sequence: TGTGCCAGCAGCGGACTAGCGGGAGCGCCGACAGATACGCAGTATTTT.

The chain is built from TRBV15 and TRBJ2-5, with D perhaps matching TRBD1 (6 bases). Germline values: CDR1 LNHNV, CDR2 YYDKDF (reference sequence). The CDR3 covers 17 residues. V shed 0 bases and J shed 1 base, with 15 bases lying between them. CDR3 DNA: TGTGCCACCAGCAGAGATATCGGGCGAGGGGGCCAAGAGACCCAGTACTTC. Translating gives CATSRDIGRGGQETQYF.

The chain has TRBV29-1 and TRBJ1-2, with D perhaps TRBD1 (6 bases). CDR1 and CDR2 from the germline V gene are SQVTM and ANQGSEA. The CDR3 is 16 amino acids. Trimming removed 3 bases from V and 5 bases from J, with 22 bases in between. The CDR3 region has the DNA TGCAGCGTTGACCGGGGGCCAAACCCGCAGCTATATGGCTACACCTTC. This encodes CSVDRGPNPQLYGYTF.

Here the CDR3 reads CASSRQGANQPQHF. The CDR3 nucleotides read TGTGCCAGCTCACGACAGGGGGCAAATCAGCCCCAGCATTTT. The rearrangement uses TRBV18 and TRBJ1-5; 10 bases fit TRBD1. Germline CDR1 reads KGHSH; CDR2 reads LQKENI. V trimming: 4 bases; J trimming: 4 bases; junction bases outside the gene matches: 1. The CDR3 loop spans 14 amino acids. The full variable domain, completed using reference TRBV18 and TRBJ1-5, is NAGVMQNPRHLVRRRGQEARLRCSPMKGHSHVYWYRQLPEEGLKFMVYLQKENIIDESGMPKERFSAEFPKEGPSILRIQQVVRGDSAAYFCASSRQGANQPQHFGDGTRLSIL.

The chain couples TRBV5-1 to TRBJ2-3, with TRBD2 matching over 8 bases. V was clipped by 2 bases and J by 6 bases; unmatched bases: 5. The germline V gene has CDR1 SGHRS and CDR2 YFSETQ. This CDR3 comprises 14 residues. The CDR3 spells CASSLAGDEDTQYF. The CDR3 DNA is TGCGCCAGCAGCTTAGCGGGAGATGAGGATACGCAGTATTTT.

The CDR3 sequence: CASSSGEWDGETQYF. The DNA for the CDR3 is TGCGCCAGCTCCTCGGGGGAGTGGGACGGAGAGACCCAGTACTTC. This sequence joins TRBV5-1 and TRBJ2-5; weak D call: TRBD2 (6 bases). Trimming stripped 7 bases from V and 4 bases from J, with 20 bases between. CDR3 length: 15 amino acids. Germline CDR1 and CDR2: SGHRS and YFSETQ.